The 27 T cell receptor beta chains below come from one sample, sequenced in a study of blood T cell repertoires in COVID-19. Here immunoSEQ multiplex PCR was the method, and the copy in TCRdb shows in-frame clones only, minus some. The sample carries some 350,000 clones, approximately 89% recorded once. The sample taken for sequencing was PBMCs or T cells enriched from blood (not recorded which). Receptor source: a man aged 30 to 45 who had recovered from COVID-19.

The chain recombines TRBV5-1 with TRBJ2-5, with no clear D. Germline CDR1 SGHRS, CDR2 YFSETQ. V was trimmed by 3 bases and J by 4 bases, leaving 10 bases between them. The CDR3 is 13 residues long. CDR3 DNA sequence: TGCGCCAGCAGCTCCAATAGTAGAGAGACCCAGTACTTC. Translation: CASSSNSRETQYF.

The chain employs TRBV21-1 and TRBJ1-2; the DNA was not used to check the table's D call, TRBD1. TRBV21-1 is a recognized pseudogene. The CDR3 sequence is 14 residues long. CDR3: CASKGGDSHYGYTF. CDR3 nucleotides: TGTGCCAGCAAGGGTGGGGACAGCCACTATGGCTACACCTTC.

The chain is built from TRBV6-2 or TRBV6-3 and TRBJ2-5, with TRBD2 identical over 7 bases. The J segment lost 9 bases and the V segment lost 4 bases, leaving 14 bases of the junction unmatched. The germline V gene encodes CDR1 MNHEY and CDR2 SVGEGT. The CDR3 consists of 15 residues. CDR3 loop: CASSSIGGILWAQYF. CDR3 bases: TGTGCCAGCAGTTCAATCGGGGGGATCCTTTGGGCCCAGTACTTC.

V and J are TRBV7-2 and TRBJ2-7; 10 nucleotides line up with TRBD2. This CDR3 spans 15 amino acids. Germline CDR1 SGHTA, CDR2 FQGNSA. Germline trimming cut 2 bases from V and 2 bases from J; bases unmatched to any gene: 3. The CDR3 here is CASSLTSGAPYEQYF. Written as DNA, the CDR3 is TGTGCCAGCAGCTTAACTAGCGGGGCCCCCTACGAGCAGTACTTC. The entire variable domain, with the rest obtained from reference TRBV7-2 and TRBJ2-7, is as follows: GAGVSQSPSNKVTEKGKDVELRCDPISGHTALYWYRQSLGQGLEFLIYFQGNSAPDKSGLPSDRFSAERTGGSVSTLTIQRTQQEDSAVYLCASSLTSGAPYEQYFGPGTRLTVT.

This chain joins TRBV3-1 (or the pseudogene TRBV3-2) and TRBJ2-3; TRBD2 matches at 8 bases. The CDR3 has 16 amino acids. Germline CDR1 and CDR2: LGHDT and YNNKEL (reference sequence). V lost 0 bases to trimming and J lost 8 bases; unmatched junction nucleotides: 10. CDR3 nucleotide sequence: TGTGCCAGCAGCCAAGATCCGGCGGGGGGCCTCGGTACGCAGTATTTT. Translating it yields CASSQDPAGGLGTQYF.

V gene TRBV19 combines with J gene TRBJ2-5; 12 bases are a match to TRBD2. Trimming removed 3 bases from V and 4 bases from J; junction bases left unmatched: 3. The V gene's germline CDR1 is LNHDA and CDR2 SQIVND (reference sequence). The CDR3 loop spans 15 amino acids. As DNA, the CDR3 is TGTGCCAGTAGTATTGGACTAGCGGGGACAGAGACCCAGTACTTC. It codes for CASSIGLAGTETQYF.

In this sample, this clone turned up a few times. V gene TRBV6-1 combines with J gene TRBJ2-7; D may be TRBD2 (5 bases). The CDR3 spans 14 residues. V lost 1 base and J 4 bases, leaving 11 bases between the germline ends. Germline V CDR1 and CDR2: MNHNS, SASEGT. The CDR3 coding sequence is TGTGCCAGCAGTGAAGTATTTGGCGGGTACGAGCAGTACTTC. Amino acids: CASSEVFGGYEQYF.

The chain employs TRBV24-1 and TRBJ2-2; 7 bases match TRBD2. J gave up 1 base and V 4 bases, and 2 bases lay outside the gene matches. Looked up from germline, CDR1 is KGHDR and CDR2 is SFDVKD. The CDR3 runs to 15 residues. The CDR3 DNA is TGTGCCACCAGTGACTTAGCGGGGAACACCGGGGAGCTGTTTTTT. Protein product: CATSDLAGNTGELFF.

This clone was counted once. The chain joins TRBV20-1 to TRBJ2-7; D is possibly TRBD1 (7 bases). The CDR3 is made up of 15 amino acids. Looked up from germline, CDR1 is DFQATT and CDR2 is SNEGSKA (reference sequence). Trimming removed 3 bases from V and 2 bases from J, with 17 bases in between. The CDR3 region has the DNA TGCAGTGCTAGTCATCGCGGCAGGGGGGCCTACGAGCAGTACTTC. Its translation is CSASHRGRGAYEQYF.

The chain recombines TRBV30 with TRBJ2-7; TRBD2 matches 10 bases. Germline CDR1 reads GTSNPN; CDR2 reads SVGIG (reference sequence). Unmatched junction bases numbered 8, after V lost 1 base and J lost 5 bases. CDR3 length equals 15 residues. Here the CDR3 DNA reads TGTGCCTGGAGTGGTAAGCGGGGGGGCTTCAACGAGCAGTACTTC. This sequence encodes CAWSGKRGGFNEQYF.

The chain uses TRBV19 and TRBJ2-4; 9 bases map to TRBD2. This CDR3 has 16 residues. The germline V gene encodes CDR1 LNHDA and CDR2 SQIVND (reference sequence). V trimming: 4 bases; J trimming: 3 bases; junction bases outside the gene matches: 7. CDR3 bases: TGTGCCAGTAGTACGCTAGCGGGGTACGTCAAAAACATTCAGTACTTC. Its protein is CASSTLAGYVKNIQYF.

As concerns this clone: One junction end does not reproduce the germline sequence, and a read error may be involved. The CDR3 loop reads CASRLGPQTGPSSYEQYF. CDR3 in DNA: TGTGCCAGCAGGTTGGGCCCCCAAACAGGGCCGAGTTCCTACGAGCAGTACTTC. This sequence joins TRBV5-8 and TRBJ2-7, with D possibly TRBD1 on 6 matching bases. This CDR3 is built from 18 residues. CDR1 SGHTS and CDR2 YDEGEE come from the germline V gene.

The chain carries TRBV5-1 and TRBJ2-7; 10 nucleotides agree with TRBD2. CDR1 and CDR2 from the germline V gene are SGHRS and YFSETQ. This CDR3 comprises 13 residues. J gave up 3 bases and V 4 bases, and 1 base lay outside the gene matches. The CDR3 coding sequence is TGCGCCAGCAGCGAGCGGGAGGGCTACGAGCAGTACTTC. Translated, it gives CASSEREGYEQYF.

The chain carries TRBV13 and TRBJ2-7; TRBD2 agrees at 7 bases. The CDR3 totals 15 residues. Germline V gene lookup returns CDR1 PRHDT and CDR2 FYEKMQ (reference sequence). Trimming at V came to 5 bases and at J to 2 bases, leaving 9 bases not matched to a gene. In DNA form, the CDR3 reads TGTGCCAGCAGCCTTCGCGGGGGTAGTGCCTACGAGCAGTACTTC. Its translation: CASSLRGGSAYEQYF.

The V gene is TRBV25-1, the J gene TRBJ1-6; maybe TRBD1 (6 bases). CDR1 and CDR2 from the germline V gene are MGHDK and SYGVNS. Trimming removed 1 base from V and 9 bases from J, with 10 bases in between. The length of the CDR3 is 14 residues. The CDR3 region is CASSESRDISPLHF. DNA of the CDR3: TGTGCCAGCAGTGAATCCAGGGACATTTCACCCCTCCACTTT.

The chain has TRBV27 and TRBJ1-1; possible D gene TRBD1, 5 bases. Germline CDR1 MNHEY, CDR2 SMNVEV (reference sequence). The V end was cut by 2 bases, the J end by 5 bases, with 12 bases between. This CDR3 spans 14 amino acids. CDR3 sequence: CASSLSATDTEAFF. DNA for the CDR3: TGTGCCAGCAGTTTAAGCGCGACAGATACTGAAGCTTTCTTT.

The chain links TRBV4-1 to TRBJ1-1; a weak D match, TRBD1 (5 bases). CDR1 MGHRA and CDR2 YSYEKL come from the germline V gene. Between the trimmed V and J ends, which lost 0 bases and 0 bases, there was a span of 14 bases. This CDR3 region has 17 residues. DNA of the CDR3: TGCGCCAGCAGCCAAGATCGAGACAGACTCATGAACACTGAAGCTTTCTTT. This gives the protein CASSQDRDRLMNTEAFF.

This sequence joins TRBV18 and TRBJ1-1; D is perhaps TRBD1 (5 bases). The CDR3 spans 14 residues. The ends were cut back, 5 bases at V and 3 bases at J, with 13 bases in the middle. CDR1 KGHSH and CDR2 LQKENI come from the germline V gene. CDR3 protein: CASSFSTRDTEAFF. As DNA, the CDR3 is TGTGCCAGCTCATTTTCCACCAGGGACACTGAAGCTTTCTTT.

V gene TRBV11-2 combines with J gene TRBJ1-2; the match to TRBD1 covers 7 bases. Germline V lookup: CDR1 SGHAT, CDR2 FQNNGV. The V and J ends lost 0 bases and 1 base, in that order; junction bases with no gene match: 5. This CDR3 region has 16 residues. The chain's CDR3 is CASSLETGRSNYGYTF. The CDR3 region has the DNA TGTGCCAGCAGCTTAGAGACAGGGAGGAGTAACTATGGCTACACCTTC.

This chain joins TRBV30 and TRBJ2-2; 8 bases map to TRBD2. Germline trimming cut 4 bases from V and 6 bases from J; bases unmatched to any gene: 7. This CDR3 spans 14 amino acids. Per germline, CDR1 GTSNPN and CDR2 SVGIG (reference sequence). The CDR3, as DNA: TGTGCCTGGACCCTAAGCGGGAGCGCCGGGGAGCTGTTTTTT. This encodes CAWTLSGSAGELFF.

The V and J genes are TRBV4-1 and TRBJ2-5; no firm D call. V lost 2 bases to trimming and J lost 1 base, with 11 bases between them. The CDR3 is 15 residues long. Germline V gene data show CDR1 as MGHRA and CDR2 as YSYEKL. CDR3 amino acids: CASSQTLQVQETQYF. The CDR3 DNA follows: TGCGCCAGCAGCCAAACGCTCCAGGTCCAAGAGACCCAGTACTTC.

J is TRBJ2-1 and V is TRBV24-1; 7 bases agree with TRBD1. Germline loops: CDR1 KGHDR, CDR2 SFDVKD. This CDR3 is built from 15 residues. The J segment lost 7 bases and the V segment lost 3 bases, leaving 8 bases of the junction unmatched. The CDR3 loop reads CATSDRRQGNNEQFF. The CDR3 DNA reads as TGTGCCACCAGTGATAGGAGACAGGGTAATAATGAGCAGTTCTTC.

The V gene is TRBV7-9, the J gene TRBJ2-7; weak D call: TRBD1 (6 bases). The germline V gene encodes CDR1 SEHNR and CDR2 FQNEAQ (reference sequence). The CDR3 is made up of 14 amino acids. Trimming removed 6 bases from V and 2 bases from J, with 14 bases in between. CDR3 coding DNA: TGTGCCAGCAGATCGGGACAACTACCCTACGAGCAGTACTTC. Protein sequence: CASRSGQLPYEQYF.

The V gene is TRBV5-4, the J gene TRBJ2-7; TRBD1 might be the D (7 bases). Germline V lookup: CDR1 SGHNT, CDR2 YYREEE (reference sequence). CDR3 size: 15 residues. V was cut by 0 bases and J by 3 bases, with 13 bases left in between. DNA of the CDR3: TGTGCCAGCAGCTTGGGGGGCCAGGGGGGCTACGAGCAGTACTTC. Its protein product is CASSLGGQGGYEQYF.

This clone appeared a single time. This chain uses TRBV4-1 with TRBJ2-5, with 7 bases fitting TRBD1. This CDR3 has 14 residues. V gave up 0 bases and J gave up 5 bases; unmatched junction bases: 3. The germline CDR1 and CDR2 sequences are MGHRA and YSYEKL. CDR3 in amino acids: CASSQDRGMETQYF. CDR3 DNA: TGCGCCAGCAGCCAAGACAGGGGGATGGAGACCCAGTACTTC.

J is TRBJ2-2 and V is TRBV12-5; no firm D call. V was clipped by 0 bases and J by 6 bases, with 5 bases between them. Germline V lookup: CDR1 LGHNT, CDR2 FRNRAP. The CDR3 runs 13 residues. The CDR3 spells CASGLVSAGELFF. As DNA, the CDR3 is TGTGCTAGTGGTTTGGTCTCCGCCGGGGAGCTGTTTTTT.

The rearrangement links TRBV5-1 to TRBJ1-2; D is undetermined. CDR1 and CDR2 (germline): SGHRS, YFSETQ. The ends were cut back, 7 bases at V and 4 bases at J, with 14 bases in the middle. The CDR3 length is 13 residues. The CDR3 DNA follows: TGCGCCAGCGGCTACTCCGGGAGCTATGGCTACACCTTC. This encodes CASGYSGSYGYTF.